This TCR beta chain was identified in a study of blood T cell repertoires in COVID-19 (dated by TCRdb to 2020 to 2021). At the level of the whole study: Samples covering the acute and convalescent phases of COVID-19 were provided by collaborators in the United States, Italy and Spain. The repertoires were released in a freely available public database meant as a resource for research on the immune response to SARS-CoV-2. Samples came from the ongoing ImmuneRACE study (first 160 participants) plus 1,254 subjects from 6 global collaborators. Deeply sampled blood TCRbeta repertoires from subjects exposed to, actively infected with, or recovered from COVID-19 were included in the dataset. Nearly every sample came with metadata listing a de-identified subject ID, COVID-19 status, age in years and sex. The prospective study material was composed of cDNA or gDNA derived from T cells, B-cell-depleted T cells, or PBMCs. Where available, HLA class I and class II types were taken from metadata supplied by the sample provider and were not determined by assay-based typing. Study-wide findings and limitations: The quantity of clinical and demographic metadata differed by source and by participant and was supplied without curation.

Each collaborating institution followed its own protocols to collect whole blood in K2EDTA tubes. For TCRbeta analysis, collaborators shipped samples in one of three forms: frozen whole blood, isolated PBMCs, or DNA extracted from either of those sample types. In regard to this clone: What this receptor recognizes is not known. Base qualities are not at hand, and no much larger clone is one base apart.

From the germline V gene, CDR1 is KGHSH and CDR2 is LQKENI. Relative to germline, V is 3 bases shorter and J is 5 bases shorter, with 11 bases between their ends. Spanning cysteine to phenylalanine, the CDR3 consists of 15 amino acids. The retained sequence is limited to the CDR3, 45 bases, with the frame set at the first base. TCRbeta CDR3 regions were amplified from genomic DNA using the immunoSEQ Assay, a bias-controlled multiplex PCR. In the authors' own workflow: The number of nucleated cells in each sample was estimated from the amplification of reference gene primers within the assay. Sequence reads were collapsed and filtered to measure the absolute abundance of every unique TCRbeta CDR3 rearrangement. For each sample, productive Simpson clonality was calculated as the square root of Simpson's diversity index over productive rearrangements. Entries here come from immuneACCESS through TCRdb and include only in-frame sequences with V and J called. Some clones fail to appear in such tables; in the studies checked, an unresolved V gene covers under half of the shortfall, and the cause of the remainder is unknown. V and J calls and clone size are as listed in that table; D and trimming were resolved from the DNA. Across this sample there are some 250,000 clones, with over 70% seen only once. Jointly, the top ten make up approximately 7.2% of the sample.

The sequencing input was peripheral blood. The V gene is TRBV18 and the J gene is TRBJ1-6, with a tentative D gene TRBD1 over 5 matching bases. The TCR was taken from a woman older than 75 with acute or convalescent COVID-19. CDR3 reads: CASSPRQRDNSPLHF. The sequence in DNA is TGTGCCAGCTCACCTCGACAGCGTGATAATTCACCCCTCCACTTT.